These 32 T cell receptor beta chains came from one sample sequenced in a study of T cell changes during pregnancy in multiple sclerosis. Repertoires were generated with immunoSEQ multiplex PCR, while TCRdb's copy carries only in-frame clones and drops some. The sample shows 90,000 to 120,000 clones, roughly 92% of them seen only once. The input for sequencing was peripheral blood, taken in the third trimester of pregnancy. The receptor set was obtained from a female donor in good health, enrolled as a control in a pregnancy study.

CDR3 in DNA: TGTGCCAGCAGCTTAGAGACAGGGCTCCGGACTGAAGCTTTCTTT. Translation: CASSLETGLRTEAFF. The genes are TRBV7-9 and TRBJ1-1; TRBD1 matches at 7 bases. Germline assignment: CDR1 SEHNR and CDR2 FQNEAQ (reference sequence). This CDR3 has 15 amino acids. V lost 1 base and J lost 5; bases outside the gene matches: 7.

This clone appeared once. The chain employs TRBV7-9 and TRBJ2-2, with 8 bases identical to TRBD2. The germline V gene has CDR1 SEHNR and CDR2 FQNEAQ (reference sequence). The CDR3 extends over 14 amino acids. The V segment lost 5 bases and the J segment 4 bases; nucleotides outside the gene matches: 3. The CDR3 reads CASSPGGITGELFF. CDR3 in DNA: TGTGCCAGCAGCCCGGGGGGGATCACCGGGGAGCTGTTTTTT.

Here the CDR3 DNA reads TGTGCCAGCAGCAAAGGGGGGGGGTCGGGGCATTTT. Its translation is CASSKGGGSGHF. The chain carries TRBV21-1 and TRBJ1-5. TRBV21-1 counts as a pseudogene. The CDR3 is made up of 12 amino acids.

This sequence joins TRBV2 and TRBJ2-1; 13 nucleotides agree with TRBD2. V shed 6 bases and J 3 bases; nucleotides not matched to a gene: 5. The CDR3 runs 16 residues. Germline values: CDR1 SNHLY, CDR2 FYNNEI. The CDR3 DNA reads TGTGCCAGCAGACCCGGGACTAGCGGGGTCTACAATGAGCAGTTCTTC. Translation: CASRPGTSGVYNEQFF.

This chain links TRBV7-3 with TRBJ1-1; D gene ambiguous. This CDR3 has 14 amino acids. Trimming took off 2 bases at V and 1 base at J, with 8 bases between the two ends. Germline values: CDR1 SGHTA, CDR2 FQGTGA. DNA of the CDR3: TGTGCCAGCAGCTTAGTGGGCAGGAACACTGAAGCTTTCTTT. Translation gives CASSLVGRNTEAFF.

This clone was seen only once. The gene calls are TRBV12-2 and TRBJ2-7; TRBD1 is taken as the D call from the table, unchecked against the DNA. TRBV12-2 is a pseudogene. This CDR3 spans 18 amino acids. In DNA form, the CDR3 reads TGTGCAAGTCGCTTAGTGACAGGGGGAGGCCCGGATTGTTACGAGCAGTACTTC. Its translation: CASRLVTGGGPDCYEQYF.

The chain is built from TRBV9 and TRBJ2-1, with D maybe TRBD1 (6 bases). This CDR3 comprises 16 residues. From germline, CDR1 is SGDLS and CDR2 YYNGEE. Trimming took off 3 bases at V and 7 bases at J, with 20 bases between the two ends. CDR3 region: CASSAGIGTNWNEQFF. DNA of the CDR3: TGTGCCAGCAGCGCTGGAATCGGGACAAATTGGAATGAGCAGTTCTTC.

CDR3 nucleotide sequence: TGTGCCAGCAGCTCATTACAGGGGGCGGTGTACGAGCAGTACTTC. It codes for CASSSLQGAVYEQYF. V and J are TRBV7-8 and TRBJ2-7; 9 positions match TRBD1. V lost 4 bases and J lost 4; bases outside the gene matches: 8. The germline V gene has CDR1 SGHVS and CDR2 FQNEAQ. The CDR3 runs to 15 residues. The full variable domain, its missing parts supplied by reference TRBV7-8 and TRBJ2-7, is GAGVSQSPRYKVAKRGQDVALRCDPISGHVSLFWYQQALGQGPEFLTYFQNEAQLDKSGLPSDRFFAERPEGSVSTLKIQRTQQEDSAVYLCASSSLQGAVYEQYFGPGTRLTVT.

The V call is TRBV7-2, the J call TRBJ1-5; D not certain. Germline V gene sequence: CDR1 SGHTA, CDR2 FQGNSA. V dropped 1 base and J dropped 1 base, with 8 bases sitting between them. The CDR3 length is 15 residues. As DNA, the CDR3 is TGTGCCAGCAGCTTAGATAGAGTGAGCAATCAGCCCCAGCATTTT. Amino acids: CASSLDRVSNQPQHF.

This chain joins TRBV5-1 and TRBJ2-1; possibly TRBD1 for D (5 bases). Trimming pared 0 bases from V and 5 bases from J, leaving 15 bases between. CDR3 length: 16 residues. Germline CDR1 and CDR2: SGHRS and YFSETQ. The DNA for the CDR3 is TGCGCCAGCAGCTTGGATAGGCAGGGAATGGACAATGAGCAGTTCTTC. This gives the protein CASSLDRQGMDNEQFF.

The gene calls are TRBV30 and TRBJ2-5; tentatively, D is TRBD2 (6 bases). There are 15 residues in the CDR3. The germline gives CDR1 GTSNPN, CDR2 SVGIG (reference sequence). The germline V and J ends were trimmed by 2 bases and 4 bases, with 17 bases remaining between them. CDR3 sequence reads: CAWSPRDLVRETQYF. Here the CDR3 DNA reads TGTGCCTGGAGTCCGCGGGACCTGGTGAGAGAGACCCAGTACTTC.

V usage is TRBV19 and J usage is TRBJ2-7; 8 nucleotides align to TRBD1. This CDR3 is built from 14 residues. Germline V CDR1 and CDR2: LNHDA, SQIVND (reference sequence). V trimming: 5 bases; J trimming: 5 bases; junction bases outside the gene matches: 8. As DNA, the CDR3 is TGTGCCAGTAGTCGATACAGGGGGTTGGACGAGCAGTACTTC. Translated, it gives CASSRYRGLDEQYF.

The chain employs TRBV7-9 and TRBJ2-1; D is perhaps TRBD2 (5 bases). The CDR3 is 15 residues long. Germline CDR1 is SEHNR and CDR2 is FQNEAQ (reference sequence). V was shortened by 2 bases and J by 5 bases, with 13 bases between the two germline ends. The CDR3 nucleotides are TGTGCCAGCAGCTTACCCCTATACGGGGACAATGAGCAGTTCTTC. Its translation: CASSLPLYGDNEQFF.

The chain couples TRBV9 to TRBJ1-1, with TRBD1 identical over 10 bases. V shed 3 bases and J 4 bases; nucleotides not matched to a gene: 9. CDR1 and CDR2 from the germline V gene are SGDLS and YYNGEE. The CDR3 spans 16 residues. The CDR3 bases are TGTGCCAGCAGCGCTCCGGGACAGGGGTTTGCCACTGAAGCTTTCTTT. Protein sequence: CASSAPGQGFATEAFF.

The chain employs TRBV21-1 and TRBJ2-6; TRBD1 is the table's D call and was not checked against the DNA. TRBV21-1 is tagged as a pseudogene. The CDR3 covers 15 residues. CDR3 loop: CASSIRGSGANVLTF. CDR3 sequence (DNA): TGTGCCAGCAGCATAAGGGGGTCTGGGGCCAACGTCCTGACTTTC.

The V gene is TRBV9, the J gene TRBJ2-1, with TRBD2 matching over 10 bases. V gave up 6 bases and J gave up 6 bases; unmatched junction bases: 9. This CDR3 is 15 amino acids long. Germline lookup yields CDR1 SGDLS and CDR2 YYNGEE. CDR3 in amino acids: CASTRAGGATNEQFF. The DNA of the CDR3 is TGTGCCAGCACACGAGCGGGGGGGGCTACCAATGAGCAGTTCTTC.

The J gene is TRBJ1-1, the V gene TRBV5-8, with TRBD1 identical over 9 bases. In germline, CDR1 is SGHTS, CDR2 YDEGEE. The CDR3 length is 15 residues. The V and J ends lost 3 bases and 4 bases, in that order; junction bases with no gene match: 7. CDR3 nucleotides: TGTGCCAGCAGCTCAACCCGGGACAGGGCCACTGAAGCTTTCTTT. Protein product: CASSSTRDRATEAFF. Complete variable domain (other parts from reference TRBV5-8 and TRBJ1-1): EAGVTQSPTHLIKTRGQQATLRCSPISGHTSVYWYQQALGLGLQFLLWYDEGEERNRGNFPPRFSGRQFPNYSSELNVNALELEDSALYLCASSSTRDRATEAFFGQGTRLTVV.

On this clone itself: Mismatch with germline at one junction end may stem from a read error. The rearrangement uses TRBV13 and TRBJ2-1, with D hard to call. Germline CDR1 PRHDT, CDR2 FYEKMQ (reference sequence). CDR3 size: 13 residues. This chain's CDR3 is CASSLPSSNEQFF. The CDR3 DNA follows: TGTGCCAGCAGCCTACCATCCTCCAATGAGCAGTTCTTC.

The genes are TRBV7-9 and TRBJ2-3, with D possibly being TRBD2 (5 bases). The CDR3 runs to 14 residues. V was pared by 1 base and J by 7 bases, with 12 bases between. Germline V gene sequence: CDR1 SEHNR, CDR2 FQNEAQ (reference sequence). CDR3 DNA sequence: TGTGCCAGCAGCTTAGTGGCGGAGGCCCATACGCAGTATTTT. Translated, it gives CASSLVAEAHTQYF.

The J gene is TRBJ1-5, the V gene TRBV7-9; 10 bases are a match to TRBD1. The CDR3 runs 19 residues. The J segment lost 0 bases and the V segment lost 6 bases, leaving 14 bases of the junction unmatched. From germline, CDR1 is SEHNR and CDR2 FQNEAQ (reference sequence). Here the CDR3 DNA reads TGTGCCAGCAGTACAGGCGGACAGGGGGTCCGGTATAGCAATCAGCCCCAGCATTTT. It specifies CASSTGGQGVRYSNQPQHF. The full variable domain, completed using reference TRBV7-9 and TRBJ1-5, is DTGVSQNPRHKITKRGQNVTFRCDPISEHNRLYWYRQTLGQGPEFLTYFQNEAQLEKSRLLSDRFSAERPKGSFSTLEIQRTEQGDSAMYLCASSTGGQGVRYSNQPQHFGDGTRLSIL.

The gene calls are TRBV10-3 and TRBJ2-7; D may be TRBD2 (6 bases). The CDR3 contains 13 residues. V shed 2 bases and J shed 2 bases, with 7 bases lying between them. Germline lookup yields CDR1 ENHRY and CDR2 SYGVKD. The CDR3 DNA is TGTGCCATCAGTGAGCGGACTACCTACGAGCAGTACTTC. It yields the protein CAISERTTYEQYF.

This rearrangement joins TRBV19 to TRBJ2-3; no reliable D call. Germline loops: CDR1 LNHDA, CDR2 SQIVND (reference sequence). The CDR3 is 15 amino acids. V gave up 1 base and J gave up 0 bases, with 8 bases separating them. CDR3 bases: TGTGCCAGTAGTATAGCGGGTATTAGCACAGATACGCAGTATTTT. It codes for CASSIAGISTDTQYF.

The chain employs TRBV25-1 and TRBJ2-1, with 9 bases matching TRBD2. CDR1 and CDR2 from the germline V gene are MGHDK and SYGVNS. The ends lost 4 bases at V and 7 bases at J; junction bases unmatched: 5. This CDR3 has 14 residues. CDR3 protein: CASSVSGGRNEQFF. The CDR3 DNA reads TGTGCCAGCAGTGTAAGCGGGGGGAGAAATGAGCAGTTCTTC. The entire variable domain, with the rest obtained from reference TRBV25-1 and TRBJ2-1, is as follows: EADIYQTPRYLVIGTGKKITLECSQTMGHDKMYWYQQDPGMELHLIHYSYGVNSTEKGDLSSESTVSRIRTEHFPLTLESARPSHTSQYLCASSVSGGRNEQFFGPGTRLTVL.

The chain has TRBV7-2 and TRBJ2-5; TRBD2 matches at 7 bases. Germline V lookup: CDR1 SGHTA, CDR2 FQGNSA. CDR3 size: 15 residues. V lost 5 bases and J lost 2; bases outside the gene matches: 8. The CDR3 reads CASSPSSGLQETQYF. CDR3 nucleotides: TGTGCCAGCAGCCCCTCTAGCGGCCTACAAGAGACCCAGTACTTC.

The CDR3 DNA is TGTGCCAGCAGCTTAGAGGGACAGGGTTTGTTCGAGCAGTACTTC. Translating gives CASSLEGQGLFEQYF. The chain links TRBV7-9 to TRBJ2-7; 9 bases map to TRBD1. The germline V gene has CDR1 SEHNR and CDR2 FQNEAQ (reference sequence). The V segment lost 1 base and the J segment 6 bases; nucleotides outside the gene matches: 7. CDR3 length: 15 residues.

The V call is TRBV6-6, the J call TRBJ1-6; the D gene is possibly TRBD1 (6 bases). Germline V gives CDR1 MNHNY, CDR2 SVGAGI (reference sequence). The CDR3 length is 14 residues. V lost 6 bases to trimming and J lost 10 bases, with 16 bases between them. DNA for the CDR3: TGTGCCAGCAGCCCGGACAGAATAAAGTCACCCCTCCACTTT. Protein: CASSPDRIKSPLHF.

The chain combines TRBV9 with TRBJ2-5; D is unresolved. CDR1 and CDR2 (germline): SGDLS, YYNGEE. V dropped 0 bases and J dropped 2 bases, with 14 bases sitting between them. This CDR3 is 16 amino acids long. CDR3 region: CASSVAPLPQQETQYF. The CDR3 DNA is TGTGCCAGCAGCGTAGCTCCTCTACCCCAACAAGAGACCCAGTACTTC.

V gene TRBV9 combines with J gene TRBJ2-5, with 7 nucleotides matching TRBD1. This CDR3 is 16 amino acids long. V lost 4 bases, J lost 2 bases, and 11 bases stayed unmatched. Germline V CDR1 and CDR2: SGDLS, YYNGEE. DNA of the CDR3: TGTGCCAGCAGCTCGAGAAACCCGGGACAGCAAGAGACCCAGTACTTC. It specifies CASSSRNPGQQETQYF.

The CDR3 sequence: CASSSAGELFF. The DNA for the CDR3 is TGTGCCAGCTCATCCGCCGGGGAGCTGTTTTTT. The chain uses TRBV18 and TRBJ2-2, with unresolved D. V gave up 5 bases and J gave up 6 bases, with 4 bases separating them. The CDR3 loop spans 11 amino acids. The germline gives CDR1 KGHSH, CDR2 LQKENI.

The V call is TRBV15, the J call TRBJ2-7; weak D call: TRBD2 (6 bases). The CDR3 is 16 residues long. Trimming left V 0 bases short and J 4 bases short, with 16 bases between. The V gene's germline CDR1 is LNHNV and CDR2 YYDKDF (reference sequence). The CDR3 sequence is CATSRDWEEMIYEQYF. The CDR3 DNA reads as TGTGCCACCAGCAGAGATTGGGAGGAGATGATTTACGAGCAGTACTTC.

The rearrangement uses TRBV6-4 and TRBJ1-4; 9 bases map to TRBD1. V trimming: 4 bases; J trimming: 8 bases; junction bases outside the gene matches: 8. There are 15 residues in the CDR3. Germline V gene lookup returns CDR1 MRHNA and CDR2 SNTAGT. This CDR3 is CASSARTGAGEKLFF. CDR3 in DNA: TGTGCCAGCAGTGCCCGGACAGGGGCCGGCGAAAAACTGTTTTTT.

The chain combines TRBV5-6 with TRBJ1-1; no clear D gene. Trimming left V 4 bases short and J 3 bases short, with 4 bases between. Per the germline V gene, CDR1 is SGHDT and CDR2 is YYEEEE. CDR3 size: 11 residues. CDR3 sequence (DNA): TGTGCCAGCAGCGGCTACACTGAAGCTTTCTTT. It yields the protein CASSGYTEAFF.